The source of this TCR beta chain is a study of OX40 agonist ivuxolimab in advanced cancers. Only in-frame clones appear in the TCRdb table, and some are missing; sequencing was by immunoSEQ multiplex PCR. Of under 85,000 clones listed, about 91% are singletons. V lost 2 bases, J lost 2 bases, and 11 bases stayed unmatched. This CDR3 contains 18 residues. Germline loops: CDR1 SEHNR, CDR2 FQNEAQ (reference sequence). The sample was CD4+ or CD8+ T cells sorted from blood, taken in a trial of the OX40 agonist ivuxolimab. The chain combines TRBV7-9 with TRBJ2-1, with 8 bases fitting TRBD2. The receptor was isolated from an adult with an advanced solid tumor such as melanoma, head and neck, liver or kidney cancer. CDR3 region: CASSLFGVAGPAYNEQFF. The CDR3 DNA reads TGTGCCAGCAGCTTATTCGGTGTAGCGGGGCCCGCCTACAATGAGCAGTTCTTC.